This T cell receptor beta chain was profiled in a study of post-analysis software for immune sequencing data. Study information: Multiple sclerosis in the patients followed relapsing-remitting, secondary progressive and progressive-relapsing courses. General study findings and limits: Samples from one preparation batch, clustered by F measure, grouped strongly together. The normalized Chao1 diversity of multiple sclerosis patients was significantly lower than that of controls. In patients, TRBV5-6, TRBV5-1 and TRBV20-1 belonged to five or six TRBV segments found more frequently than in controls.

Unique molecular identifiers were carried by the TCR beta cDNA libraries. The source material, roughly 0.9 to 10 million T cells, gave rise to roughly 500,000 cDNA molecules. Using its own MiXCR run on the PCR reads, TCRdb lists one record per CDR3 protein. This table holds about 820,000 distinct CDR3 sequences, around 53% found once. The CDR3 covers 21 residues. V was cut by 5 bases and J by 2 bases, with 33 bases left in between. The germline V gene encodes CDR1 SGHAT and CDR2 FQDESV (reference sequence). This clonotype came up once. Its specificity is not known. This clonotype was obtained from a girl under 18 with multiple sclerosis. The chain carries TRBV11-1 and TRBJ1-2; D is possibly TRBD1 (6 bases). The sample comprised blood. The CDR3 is CASSPTRIPHGSDRQNYGYTF. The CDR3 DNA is TGTGCCAGCAGCCCCACCCGTATACCCCACGGCTCTGACAGGCAAAACTATGGCTACACCTTC.